This TCR beta chain was sequenced for a study of cytomegalovirus exposure and HLA in healthy donors. General study results and limits: Accounts indicate the classifier identified cytomegalovirus status with strong specificity and sensitivity. One later analysis, an examination of the roughly 130 validation repertoires, found that first-cohort TCR clusters tended to co-occur in them. The listing of 160 or so TCR beta chains classed them as cytomegalovirus-associated.

The protocol was immunoSEQ multiplex PCR, while the TCRdb copy is restricted to in-frame clones and leaves out a portion. The repertoire includes over 150,000 clones, about 89% of them detected once, and 3% to 3.5% sits in the top ten. About this clone: The antigen remains unidentified.

The CDR3 extends over 14 amino acids. CDR1 and CDR2 (germline): LNHDA, SQIVND (reference sequence). The ends lost 5 bases at V and 5 bases at J; junction bases unmatched: 5. Source material: PBMCs. This chain uses TRBV19 with TRBJ2-5, with TRBD1 matching over 10 bases. This TCR came from a woman aged 18-35 years in good health and CMV-seropositive. The CDR3 nucleotides are TGTGCCAGTAGTCAGCGGGACAGGGGCGAGACCCAGTACTTC. It codes for CASSQRDRGETQYF. The full variable domain, its missing parts supplied by reference TRBV19 and TRBJ2-5, is DGGITQSPKYLFRKEGQNVTLSCEQNLNHDAMYWYRQDPGQGLRLIYYSQIVNDFQKGDIAEGYSVSREKKESFPLTVTSAQKNPTAFYLCASSQRDRGETQYFGPGTRLLVL.